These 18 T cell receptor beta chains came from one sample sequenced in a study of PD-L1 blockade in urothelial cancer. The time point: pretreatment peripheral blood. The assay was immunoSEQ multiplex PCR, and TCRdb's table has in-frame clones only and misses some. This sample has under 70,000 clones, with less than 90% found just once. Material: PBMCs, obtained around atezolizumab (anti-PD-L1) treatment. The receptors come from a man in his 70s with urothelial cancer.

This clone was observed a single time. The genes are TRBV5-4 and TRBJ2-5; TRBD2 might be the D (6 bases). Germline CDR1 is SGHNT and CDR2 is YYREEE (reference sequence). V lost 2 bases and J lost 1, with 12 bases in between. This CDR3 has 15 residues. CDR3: CASSLREGGQETQYF. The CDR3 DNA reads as TGTGCCAGCAGCTTACGAGAGGGAGGCCAAGAGACCCAGTACTTC.

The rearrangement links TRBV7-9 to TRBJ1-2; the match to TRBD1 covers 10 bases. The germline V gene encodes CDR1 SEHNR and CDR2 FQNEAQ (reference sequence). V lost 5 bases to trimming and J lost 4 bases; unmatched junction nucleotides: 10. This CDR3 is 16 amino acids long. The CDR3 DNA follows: TGTGCCAGCAGCCCGCCGAGACAGGGGGCGATCTATGGCTACACCTTC. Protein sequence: CASSPPRQGAIYGYTF.

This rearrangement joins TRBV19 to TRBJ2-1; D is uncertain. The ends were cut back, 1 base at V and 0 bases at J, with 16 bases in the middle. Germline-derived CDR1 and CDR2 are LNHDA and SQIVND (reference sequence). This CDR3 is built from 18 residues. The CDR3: CASSIAPPGTFSYNEQFF. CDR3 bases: TGTGCCAGTAGTATAGCTCCCCCAGGCACCTTCTCCTACAATGAGCAGTTCTTC.

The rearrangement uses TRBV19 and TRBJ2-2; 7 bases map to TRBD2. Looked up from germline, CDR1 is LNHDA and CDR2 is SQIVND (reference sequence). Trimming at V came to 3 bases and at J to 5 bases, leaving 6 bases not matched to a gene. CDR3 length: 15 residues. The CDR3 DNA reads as TGTGCCAGTAGTATTCGGGGGGAGGGTACCGGGGAGCTGTTTTTT. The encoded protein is CASSIRGEGTGELFF.

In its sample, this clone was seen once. The CDR3 coding sequence is TGCGCCAGCAGCTTGGCGGCTCTAGCGGGAAGCACAGATACGCAGTATTTT. Its protein is CASSLAALAGSTDTQYF. The chain is built from TRBV5-1 and TRBJ2-3; TRBD2 aligns across 9 bases. Germline V gene data show CDR1 as SGHRS and CDR2 as YFSETQ. V shed 0 bases and J 0 bases; nucleotides not matched to a gene: 5. This CDR3 has 17 amino acids.

The CDR3 DNA sequence: TGTGCCAGCAGCTTATCAAACTCCGGGGAGCTGTTTTTT. It is translated as CASSLSNSGELFF. This chain uses TRBV11-2 with TRBJ2-2; D remains ambiguous. The germline V and J ends were trimmed by 2 bases and 6 bases, with 7 bases remaining between them. Germline V gene data show CDR1 as SGHAT and CDR2 as FQNNGV. The CDR3 contains 13 residues. The full variable domain, with the rest looked up from reference TRBV11-2 and TRBJ2-2, is EAGVAQSPRYKIIEKRQSVAFWCNPISGHATLYWYQQILGQGPKLLIQFQNNGVVDDSQLPKDRFSAERLKGVDSTLKIQPAKLEDSAVYLCASSLSNSGELFFGEGSRLTVL.

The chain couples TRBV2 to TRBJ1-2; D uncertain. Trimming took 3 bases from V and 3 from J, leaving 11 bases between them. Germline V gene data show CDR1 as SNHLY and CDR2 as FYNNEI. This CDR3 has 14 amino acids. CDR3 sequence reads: CASSDEASYYGYTF. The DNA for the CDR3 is TGTGCCAGCAGTGATGAGGCCAGCTACTATGGCTACACCTTC.

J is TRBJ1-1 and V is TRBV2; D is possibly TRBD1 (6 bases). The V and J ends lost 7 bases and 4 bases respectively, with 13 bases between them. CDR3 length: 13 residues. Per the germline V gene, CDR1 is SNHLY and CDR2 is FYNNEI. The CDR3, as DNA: TGTGCCAGCACCCTAACAGGGTTCACTGAAGCTTTCTTT. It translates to CASTLTGFTEAFF.

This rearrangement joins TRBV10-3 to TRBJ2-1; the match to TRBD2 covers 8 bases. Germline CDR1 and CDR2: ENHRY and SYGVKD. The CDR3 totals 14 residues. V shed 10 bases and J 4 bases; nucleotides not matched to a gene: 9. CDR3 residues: CATRGGREYNEQFF. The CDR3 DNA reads TGTGCCACCCGGGGGGGACGGGAATACAATGAGCAGTTCTTC.

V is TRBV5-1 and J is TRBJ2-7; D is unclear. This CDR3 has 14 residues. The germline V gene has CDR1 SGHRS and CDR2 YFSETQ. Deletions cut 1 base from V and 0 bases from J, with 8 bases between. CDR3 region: CASSLYSSSYEQYF. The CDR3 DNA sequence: TGCGCCAGCAGCTTGTATTCCAGCTCCTACGAGCAGTACTTC.

CDR3 residues: CASSGWDRVEIDYGYTF. Written as DNA, the CDR3 is TGTGCCAGCAGTGGATGGGACAGGGTCGAAATCGACTATGGCTACACCTTC. The rearrangement joins TRBV6-1 to TRBJ1-2; TRBD1 aligns across 9 bases. V was clipped by 4 bases and J by 3 bases; unmatched bases: 12. Germline loops: CDR1 MNHNS, CDR2 SASEGT. CDR3 length equals 17 residues.

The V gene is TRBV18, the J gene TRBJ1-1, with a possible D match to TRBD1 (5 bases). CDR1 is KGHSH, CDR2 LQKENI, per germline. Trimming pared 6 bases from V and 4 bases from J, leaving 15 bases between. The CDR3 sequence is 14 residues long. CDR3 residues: CASSPGPGGTEAFF. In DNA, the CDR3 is TGTGCCAGCTCGCCGGGGCCGGGGGGCACTGAAGCTTTCTTT.

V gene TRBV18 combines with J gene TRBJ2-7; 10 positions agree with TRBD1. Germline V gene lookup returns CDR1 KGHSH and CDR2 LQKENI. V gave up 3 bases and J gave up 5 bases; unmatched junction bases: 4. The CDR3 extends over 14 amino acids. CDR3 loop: CASSPGTGDNEQYF. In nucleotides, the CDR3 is TGTGCCAGCTCACCGGGGACAGGGGATAACGAGCAGTACTTC.

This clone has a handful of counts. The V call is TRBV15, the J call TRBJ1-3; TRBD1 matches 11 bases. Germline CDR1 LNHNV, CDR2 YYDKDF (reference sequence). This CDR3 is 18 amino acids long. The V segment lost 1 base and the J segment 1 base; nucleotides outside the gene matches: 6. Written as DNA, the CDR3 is TGTGCCACCAGCAGAGGAAGAGGACAGGGGGCTTCTGGAAACACCATATATTTT. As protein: CATSRGRGQGASGNTIYF.

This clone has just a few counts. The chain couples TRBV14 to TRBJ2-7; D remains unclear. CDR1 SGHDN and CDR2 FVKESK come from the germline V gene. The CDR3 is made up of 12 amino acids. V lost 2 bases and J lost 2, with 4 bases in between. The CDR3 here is CASSQSAYEQYF. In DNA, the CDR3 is TGTGCCAGCAGCCAATCTGCCTACGAGCAGTACTTC.

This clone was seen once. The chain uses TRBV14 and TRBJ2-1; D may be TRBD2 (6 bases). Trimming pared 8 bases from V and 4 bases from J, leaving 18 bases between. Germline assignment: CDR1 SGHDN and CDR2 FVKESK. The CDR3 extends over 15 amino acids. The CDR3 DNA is TGTGCCAGCCCCAGCGGGCTAGCGAGATACAATGAGCAGTTCTTC. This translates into CASPSGLARYNEQFF.

CDR3 loop: CASSPDREPYEQYF. The DNA for the CDR3 is TGTGCCAGCTCACCTGACAGGGAACCTTACGAGCAGTACTTC. This chain links TRBV18 with TRBJ2-7, with 7 bases aligning to TRBD1. Trimming removed 3 bases from V and 4 bases from J; junction bases left unmatched: 6. Germline V gene lookup returns CDR1 KGHSH and CDR2 LQKENI. The CDR3 runs 14 residues. Supplemented by reference TRBV18 and TRBJ2-7, the full variable domain reads NAGVMQNPRHLVRRRGQEARLRCSPMKGHSHVYWYRQLPEEGLKFMVYLQKENIIDESGMPKERFSAEFPKEGPSILRIQQVVRGDSAAYFCASSPDREPYEQYFGPGTRLTVT.

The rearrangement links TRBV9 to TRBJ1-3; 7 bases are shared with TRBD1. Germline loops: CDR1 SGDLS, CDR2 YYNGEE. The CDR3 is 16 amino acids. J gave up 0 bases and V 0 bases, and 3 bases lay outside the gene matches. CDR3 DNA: TGTGCCAGCAGCGTAGTAGGGGACAGCTCTGGAAACACCATATATTTT. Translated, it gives CASSVVGDSSGNTIYF.